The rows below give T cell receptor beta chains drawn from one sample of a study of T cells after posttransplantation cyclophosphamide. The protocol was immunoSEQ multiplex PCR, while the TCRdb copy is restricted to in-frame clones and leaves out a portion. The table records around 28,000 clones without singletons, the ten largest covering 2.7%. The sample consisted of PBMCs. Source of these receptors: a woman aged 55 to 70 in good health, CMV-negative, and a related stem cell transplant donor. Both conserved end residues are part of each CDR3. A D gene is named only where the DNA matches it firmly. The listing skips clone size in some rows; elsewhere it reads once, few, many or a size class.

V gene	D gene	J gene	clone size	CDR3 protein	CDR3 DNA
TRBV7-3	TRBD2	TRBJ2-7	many	CASSLGAGSPYEQYF	TGTGCCAGCAGCTTGGGAGCGGGGAGCCCCTACGAGCAGTACTTC
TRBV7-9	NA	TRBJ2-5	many	CASGRGETQYF	TGTGCCAGCGGCCGGGGGGAGACCCAGTACTTC
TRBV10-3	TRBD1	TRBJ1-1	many	CAIRGTDEAFF	TGTGCCATCAGAGGGACAGATGAAGCTTTCTTT
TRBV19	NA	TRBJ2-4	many	CASSLRRVAKNIQYF	TGTGCCAGTAGTCTGAGACGGGTAGCCAAAAACATTCAGTACTTC
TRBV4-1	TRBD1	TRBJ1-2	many	CASSQPAGQGSYGYTF	TGCGCCAGCAGCCAACCCGCCGGACAGGGGTCCTATGGCTACACCTTC
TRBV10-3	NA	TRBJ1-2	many	CAISEAGPIGYTF	TGTGCCATCAGTGAGGCAGGGCCCATAGGCTACACCTTC
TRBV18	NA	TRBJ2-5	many	CASSLGAQGPETQYF	TGTGCCAGCTCACTCGGGGCACAGGGCCCAGAGACCCAGTACTTC
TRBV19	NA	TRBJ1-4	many	CASSPMTSNEKLFF	TGTGCCAGTAGTCCCATGACAAGCAATGAAAAACTGTTTTTT
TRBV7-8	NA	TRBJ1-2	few	CASSGGGYGYTF	TGTGCCAGCAGCGGCGGGGGCTATGGCTACACCTTC
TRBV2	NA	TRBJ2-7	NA	CASKIGSYEQYF	TGTGCCAGCAAGATAGGGTCCTACGAGCAGTACTTC
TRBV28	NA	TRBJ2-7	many	CASSLNSPYEQYF	TGTGCCAGCAGTTTGAATAGCCCCTACGAGCAGTACTTC
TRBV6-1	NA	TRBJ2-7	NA	CASSVEGYEQYF	TGTGCCAGCAGTGTGGAGGGGTACGAGCAGTACTTC
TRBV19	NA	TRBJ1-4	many	CASTMGAYRVATNEKLFF	TGTGCCAGTACCATGGGGGCATACCGCGTTGCAACTAATGAAAAACTGTTTTTT
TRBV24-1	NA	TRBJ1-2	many	CATSASGTTGQGYTF	TGTGCCACCAGTGCCTCGGGGACAACCGGCCAGGGCTACACCTTC
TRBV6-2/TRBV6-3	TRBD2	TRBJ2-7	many	CASSYSSGGPLDEQYF	TGTGCCAGCAGTTACTCTAGCGGGGGACCCCTCGACGAGCAGTACTTC
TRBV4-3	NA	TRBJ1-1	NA	CASSNQQGVKTEAFF	TGCGCCAGCAGCAACCAACAGGGTGTCAAAACTGAAGCTTTCTTT
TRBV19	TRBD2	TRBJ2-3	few	CASSTLGSPGGDTQYF	TGTGCCAGTAGTACCCTTGGATCTCCGGGGGGAGATACGCAGTATTTT
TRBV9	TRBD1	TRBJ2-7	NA	CASSVSGTGGYEQYF	TGTGCCAGCAGCGTGTCCGGGACAGGGGGCTACGAGCAGTACTTC
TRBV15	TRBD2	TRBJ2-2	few	CATSRVGGGPDSGELFF	TGTGCCACCAGCAGAGTTGGCGGGGGGCCGGATAGCGGGGAGCTGTTTTTT
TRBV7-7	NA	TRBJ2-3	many	CASSLVFASDTQYF	TGTGCCAGCAGCTTAGTATTCGCGTCAGATACGCAGTATTTT
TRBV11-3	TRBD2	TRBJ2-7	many	CASSSFAGGGGEQYF	TGTGCCAGCAGCTCCTTTGCGGGAGGAGGTGGCGAGCAGTACTTC
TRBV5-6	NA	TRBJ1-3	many	CASSLRPQTSSGNTIYF	TGTGCCAGCAGCTTAAGGCCGCAAACAAGCTCTGGAAACACCATATATTTT
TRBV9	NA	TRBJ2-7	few	CASSVGGTAAYEQYF	TGTGCCAGCAGCGTAGGCGGGACTGCCGCCTACGAGCAGTACTTC
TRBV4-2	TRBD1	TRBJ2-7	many	CASSQDGQGQGAYEQYF	TGTGCCAGCAGCCAAGATGGGCAGGGACAGGGGGCCTACGAGCAGTACTTC
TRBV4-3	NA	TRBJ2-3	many	CASSRTHSGTGTDTQYF	TGCGCCAGCAGCCGCACTCACAGCGGGACAGGAACAGATACGCAGTATTTT
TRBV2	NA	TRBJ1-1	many	CATRRMNTEAFF	TGTGCCACCCGGCGGATGAACACTGAAGCTTTCTTT
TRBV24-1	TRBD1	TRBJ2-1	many	CATSDWDSTSTGEQFF	TGTGCCACCAGTGATTGGGACAGTACCTCCACGGGGGAGCAGTTCTTC
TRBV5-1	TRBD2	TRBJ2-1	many	CASSARLAGSSYNEQFF	TGCGCCAGCAGCGCAAGACTAGCGGGGAGCTCCTACAATGAGCAGTTCTTC
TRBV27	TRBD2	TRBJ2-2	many	CASSLFPSGLTGELFF	TGTGCCAGCAGTTTATTCCCTAGCGGACTCACCGGGGAGCTGTTTTTT
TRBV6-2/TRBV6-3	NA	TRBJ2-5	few	CASSRETQYF	TGTGCCAGCTCCAGAGAGACCCAGTACTTC
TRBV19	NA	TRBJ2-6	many	CASRGGRTPGANVLTF	TGTGCCAGTAGGGGGGGACGGACCCCTGGGGCCAACGTCCTGACTTTC
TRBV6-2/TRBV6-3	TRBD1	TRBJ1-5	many	CASRWTGDQPQHF	TGTGCCAGCAGGTGGACAGGGGATCAGCCCCAGCATTTT
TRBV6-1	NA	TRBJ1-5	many	CASSTGPGGNQPQHF	TGTGCCAGCAGCACTGGGCCCGGTGGCAATCAGCCCCAGCATTTT
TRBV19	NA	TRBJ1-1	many	CASSIEAGGNAEAFF	TGTGCCAGTAGTATAGAGGCGGGGGGGAACGCTGAAGCTTTCTTT
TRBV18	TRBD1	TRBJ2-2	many	CASSPRGSNTGELFF	TGTGCCAGCTCACCCAGGGGGTCGAACACCGGGGAGCTGTTTTTT
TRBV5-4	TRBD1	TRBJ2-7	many	CASSKQGGKNYEQYF	TGTGCCAGCTCTAAACAGGGGGGCAAGAACTACGAGCAGTACTTC
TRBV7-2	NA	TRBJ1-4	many	CASSFAHNSGEKLFF	TGTGCCAGCAGCTTTGCACACAATTCTGGTGAAAAACTGTTTTTT
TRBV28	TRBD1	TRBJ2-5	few	CASSSFPGQGGHQYF	TGTGCCAGCAGTTCCTTTCCGGGACAGGGGGGTCACCAGTACTTC
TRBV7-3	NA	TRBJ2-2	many	CASSSQTGSGELFF	TGTGCCAGCAGCTCGCAGACAGGATCCGGGGAGCTGTTTTTT